A selection of T cell receptor beta chains follows, all from one sample in a study of T-cell reconstitution after alpha-beta-depleted transplantation in children. Using its own MiXCR run on the PCR reads, TCRdb lists one record per CDR3 protein. This repertoire shows around 800,000 distinct CDR3 sequences, roughly 15% found once; its top ten account for approximately 5%. The sequenced sample was PBMCs, mostly from graft donor cells, obtained 360 days after TCRalphabeta/CD19-depleted stem cell transplant. Receptors originate from a male patient aged 5 to 17 who had a stem cell transplant for acute lymphoblastic leukemia, so the T cells may come from the graft donor. CDR3s include the opening cysteine and the closing phenylalanine or tryptophan. D genes are given only for firm matches. For some rows the clone size is stated as once, few or many, or as a class when expanded; others skip it.

d_gene | abundance | j_gene | v_gene | CDR3nt | CDR3aa
- | - | TRBJ2-2 | TRBV6-5 | TGTGCCAGCAGTTACTCTCCATTTGGTGGAACCGGGGAGCTGTTTTTT | CASSYSPFGGTGELFF
- | - | TRBJ1-1 | TRBV29-1 | TGCAGCGTTGCCCGGACGGTGAACACTGAAGCTTTCTTT | CSVARTVNTEAFF
TRBD2 | - | TRBJ2-1 | TRBV10-1 | TGCGCCAGCGGGACTAGCGGGATAAGGAATGAGCAGTTCTTC | CASGTSGIRNEQFF
TRBD2 | many | TRBJ2-4 | TRBV5-1 | TGCGCCAGCAGCTCTCTAGCGGGAGTGGAGGGATCCAAAAACATTCAGTACTTC | CASSSLAGVEGSKNIQYF
- | few | TRBJ1-1 | TRBV29-1 | TGCAGCGTTGCCTATCGGACTAGACACTGGGGCACTGAAGCTTTCTTT | CSVAYRTRHWGTEAFF
TRBD1 | - | TRBJ2-7 | TRBV5-1 | TGCGCCAGCAGCGCCCTGGGACAGGGGGGGTACGAGCAGTACTTC | CASSALGQGGYEQYF
- | few | TRBJ1-6 | TRBV18 | TGTGCCAGCTCACCACCCCAGGGGACACCCCTCCACTTT | CASSPPQGTPLHF
- | - | TRBJ2-5 | TRBV15 | TGTGCCACCGGCCAACAGTATCTGGAGACCCAGTACTTC | CATGQQYLETQYF
TRBD2 | - | TRBJ2-3 | TRBV12-3/TRBV12-4 | TGTGCCAGCAGTGCACTAGCGGGAGAATTGCCTTCTAGCACAGATACGCAGTATTTT | CASSALAGELPSSTDTQYF
TRBD2 | many | TRBJ2-1 | TRBV29-1 | TGCAGCGTTTATGATCGGGGGGAGAGGAGGTCCTACAATGAGCAGTTCTTC | CSVYDRGERRSYNEQFF
- | few | TRBJ2-7 | TRBV11-2 | TGTGCCAGCAGCTTAGATGACGGGGTCAGCTCCTACGAGCAGTACTTC | CASSLDDGVSSYEQYF
- | few | TRBJ2-7 | TRBV7-8 | TGTGCCAGCAGCTCGTACGACAGGACCCGAGCGGACGAGCAGTACTTC | CASSSYDRTRADEQYF
TRBD2 | - | TRBJ2-7 | TRBV30 | TGTGCCTGGAGTGTAACGGGGGGGTGGGGAGAGCAGTACTTC | CAWSVTGGWGEQYF
- | - | TRBJ2-1 | TRBV14 | TGTGCCAGCAGCCAACCCGCTCACAATGAGCAGTTCTTC | CASSQPAHNEQFF
- | - | TRBJ1-1 | TRBV5-1 | TGCGCCAGCAGCCCTGGGGAGAACACTGAAGCTTTCTTT | CASSPGENTEAFF
- | few | TRBJ2-7 | TRBV9 | TGTGCCAGCAGCGTAGATCTGAGGACCTACGAGCAGTACTTC | CASSVDLRTYEQYF
TRBD2 | few | TRBJ2-7 | TRBV3-1 | TGTGCCAGCGAAGGTACTAGCGGGGCTCCCTACGAGCAGTACTTC | CASEGTSGAPYEQYF
- | - | TRBJ2-3 | TRBV28 | TGTGCCAGCAGAGTATATTATACGCAGTATTTT | CASRVYYTQYF